These T cell receptor beta chains were read from a single sample in a study of blood T cell repertoires in COVID-19. Profiling relied on immunoSEQ multiplex PCR, and the TCRdb table lists in-frame clones only, not all of them. The table has some 170,000 clones, about four fifths seen once; the top ten hold 8.4%. Sequencing used peripheral blood. These receptors were obtained from a woman in her sixties or seventies with acute or convalescent COVID-19. Both conserved end residues are part of each CDR3. The D gene is left open where the match is weak. The size field is filled for only some rows; it gives once, few, many or a size class.

>TRBD1|-|TRBJ1-2|TRBV28
CALSDRANYGYTF
TGTGCCCTATCGGACAGGGCCAACTATGGCTACACCTTC
>-|-|TRBJ1-5|TRBV21-1
CASSKRAPQGGESLDQPQHF
TGTGCCAGCAGCAAAAGGGCCCCCCAAGGGGGCGAATCCCTCGATCAGCCCCAGCATTTT
>-|-|TRBJ1-1|TRBV7-9
CASTLPLKNTEAFF
TGTGCCAGCACTCTCCCGTTAAAGAACACTGAAGCTTTCTTT
>-|-|TRBJ2-7|TRBV30
CAWSTGQPPYEQYF
TGTGCCTGGAGTACAGGACAGCCCCCCTACGAGCAGTACTTC
>-|-|TRBJ1-4|TRBV28
CASSLSGVNEKLFF
TGTGCCAGCAGTTTATCAGGGGTTAATGAAAAACTGTTTTTT
>-|-|TRBJ2-2|TRBV30
CAWSVLGGAGELFF
TGTGCCTGGAGTGTACTAGGGGGAGCCGGGGAGCTGTTTTTT
>-|-|TRBJ1-2|TRBV5-8
CASSLGGFYGYTF
TGTGCCAGCAGCTTGGGTGGCTTTTATGGCTACACCTTC
>-|-|TRBJ2-5|TRBV7-8
CASSSGEGEWETQYF
TGTGCCAGCAGCTCGGGGGAGGGGGAGTGGGAGACCCAGTACTTC
>-|few|TRBJ1-6|TRBV30
CAWSGFGDSPLHF
TGTGCCTGGAGTGGTTTCGGGGATTCACCCCTCCACTTT
>TRBD2|few|TRBJ2-7|TRBV4-3
CASSQDPVGLAVSEQYF
TGCGCCAGCAGCCAAGATCCAGTAGGACTAGCGGTTAGTGAGCAGTACTTC